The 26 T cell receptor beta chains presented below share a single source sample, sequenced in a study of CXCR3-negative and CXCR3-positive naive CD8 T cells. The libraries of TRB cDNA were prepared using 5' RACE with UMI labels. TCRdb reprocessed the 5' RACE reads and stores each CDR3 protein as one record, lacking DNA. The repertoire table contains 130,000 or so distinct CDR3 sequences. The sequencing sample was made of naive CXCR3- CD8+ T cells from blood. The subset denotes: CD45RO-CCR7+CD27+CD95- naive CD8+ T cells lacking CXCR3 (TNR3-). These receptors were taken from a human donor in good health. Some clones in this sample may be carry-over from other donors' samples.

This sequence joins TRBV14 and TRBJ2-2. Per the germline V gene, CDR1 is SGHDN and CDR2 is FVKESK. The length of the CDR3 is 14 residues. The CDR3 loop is CASSQFKGPGELFF.

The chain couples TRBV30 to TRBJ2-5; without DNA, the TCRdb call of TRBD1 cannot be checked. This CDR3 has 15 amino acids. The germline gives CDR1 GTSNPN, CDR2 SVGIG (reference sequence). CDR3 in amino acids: CAWVEAAAYQETQYF.

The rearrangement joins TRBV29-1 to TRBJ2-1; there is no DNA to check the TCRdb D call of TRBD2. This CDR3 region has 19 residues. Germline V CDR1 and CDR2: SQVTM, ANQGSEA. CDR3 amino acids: CSAAPSLAGGPSSYNEQFF.

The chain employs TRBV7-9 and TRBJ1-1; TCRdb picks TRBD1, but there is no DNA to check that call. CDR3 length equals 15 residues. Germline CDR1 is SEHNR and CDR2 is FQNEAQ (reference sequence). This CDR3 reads CASSLVGQGLTEAFF.

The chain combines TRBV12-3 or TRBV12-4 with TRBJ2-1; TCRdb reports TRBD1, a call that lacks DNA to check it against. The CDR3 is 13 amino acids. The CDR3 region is CASRLGGNNEQFF.

The CDR3 is CASSWTAAGDTYTQYF. V usage is TRBV5-1 and J usage is TRBJ2-3; TCRdb's D gene call, TRBD2, goes unchecked for lack of DNA. This CDR3 is 16 amino acids long. Germline CDR1 reads SGHRS; CDR2 reads YFSETQ.

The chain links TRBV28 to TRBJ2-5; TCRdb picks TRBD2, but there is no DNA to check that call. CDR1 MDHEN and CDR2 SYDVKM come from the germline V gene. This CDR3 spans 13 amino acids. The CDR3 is CASGGGSSETQYF.

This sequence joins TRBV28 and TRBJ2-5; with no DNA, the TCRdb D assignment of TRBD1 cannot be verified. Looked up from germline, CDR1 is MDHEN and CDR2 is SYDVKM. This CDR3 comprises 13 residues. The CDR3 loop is CASRKGSGETQYF.

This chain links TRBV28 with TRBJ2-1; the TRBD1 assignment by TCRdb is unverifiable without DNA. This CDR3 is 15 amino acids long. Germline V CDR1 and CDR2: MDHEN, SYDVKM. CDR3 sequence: CASSSGQGGYNEQFF.

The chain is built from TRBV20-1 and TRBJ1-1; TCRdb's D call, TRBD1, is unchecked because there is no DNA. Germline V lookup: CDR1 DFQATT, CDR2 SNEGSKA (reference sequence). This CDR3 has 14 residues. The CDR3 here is CSAREDRSNTEAFF.

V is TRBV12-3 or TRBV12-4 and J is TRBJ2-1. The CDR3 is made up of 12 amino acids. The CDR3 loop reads CASSMSYNEQFF.

CDR3 region: CSVEFGGRNYEQYF. This chain links TRBV29-1 with TRBJ2-7; TCRdb proposes TRBD2, but this gene call is untestable without DNA. This CDR3 spans 14 amino acids. Germline CDR1 SQVTM, CDR2 ANQGSEA.

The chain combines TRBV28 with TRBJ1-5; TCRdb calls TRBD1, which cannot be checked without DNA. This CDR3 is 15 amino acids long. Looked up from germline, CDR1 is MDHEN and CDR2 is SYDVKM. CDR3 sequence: CASSFYRVGNQPQHF.

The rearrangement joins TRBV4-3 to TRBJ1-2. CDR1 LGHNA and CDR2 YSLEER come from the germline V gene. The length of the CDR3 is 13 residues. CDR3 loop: CASSHETAYGYTF.

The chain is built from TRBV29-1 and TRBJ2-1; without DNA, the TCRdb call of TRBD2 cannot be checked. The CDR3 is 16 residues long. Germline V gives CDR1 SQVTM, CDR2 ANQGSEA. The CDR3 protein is CSVEGLDEREGNEQFF.

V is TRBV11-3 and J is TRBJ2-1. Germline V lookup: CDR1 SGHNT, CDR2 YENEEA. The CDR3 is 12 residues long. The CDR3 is CASSSTGNEQFF.

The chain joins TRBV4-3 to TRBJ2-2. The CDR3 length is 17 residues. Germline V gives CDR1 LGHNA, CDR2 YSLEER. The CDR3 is CASSMHRVGMGTGELFF.

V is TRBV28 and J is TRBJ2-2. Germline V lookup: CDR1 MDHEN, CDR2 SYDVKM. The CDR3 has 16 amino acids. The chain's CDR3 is CASSPRLSSNTGELFF.

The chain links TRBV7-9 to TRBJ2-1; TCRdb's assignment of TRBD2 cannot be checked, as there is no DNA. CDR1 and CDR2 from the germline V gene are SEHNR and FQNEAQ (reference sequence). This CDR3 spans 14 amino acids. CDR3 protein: CASSLGGLGNEQFF.

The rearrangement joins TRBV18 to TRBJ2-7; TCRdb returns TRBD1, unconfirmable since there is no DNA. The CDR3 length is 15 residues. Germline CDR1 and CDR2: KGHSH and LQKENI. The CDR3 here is CASSPVRDSTYEQYF.

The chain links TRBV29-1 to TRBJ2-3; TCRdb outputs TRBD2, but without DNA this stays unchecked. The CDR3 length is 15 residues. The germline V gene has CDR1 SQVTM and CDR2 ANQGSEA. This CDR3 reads CSVPGLAGVKDTQYF.

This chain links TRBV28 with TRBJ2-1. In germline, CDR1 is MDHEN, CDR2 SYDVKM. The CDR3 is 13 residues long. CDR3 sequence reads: CASSLSGSNEQFF.

CDR3 protein: CASKLPGGSQETQYF. The gene calls are TRBV12-3 or TRBV12-4 and TRBJ2-5; the TRBD1 assignment by TCRdb is unverifiable without DNA. The CDR3 is 15 residues long.

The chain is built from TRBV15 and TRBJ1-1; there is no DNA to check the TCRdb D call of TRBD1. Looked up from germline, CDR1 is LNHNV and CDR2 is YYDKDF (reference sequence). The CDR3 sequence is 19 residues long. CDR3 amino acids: CATSRALGRGSGVGTEAFF.

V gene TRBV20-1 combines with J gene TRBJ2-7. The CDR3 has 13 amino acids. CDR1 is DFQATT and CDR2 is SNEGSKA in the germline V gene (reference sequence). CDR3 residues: CSARDWAAYEQYF.

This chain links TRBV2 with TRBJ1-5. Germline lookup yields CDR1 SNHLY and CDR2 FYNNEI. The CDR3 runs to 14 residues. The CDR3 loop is CASSDAGPNQPQHF.